These 30 T cell receptor beta chains were sequenced from one sample in a study of metastatic and nonmetastatic thyroid tumors. Each patient went into thyroid surgery without having received any treatment. TCRdb re-processed the PCR reads through MiXCR. The data contain about 25,000 clones, around an eighth of them singletons. Sequencing was done on a sample of blood. These receptors came from a female donor with papillary thyroid cancer or a benign thyroid nodule (not recorded which). Some clones in this sample may be carry-over from other donors' samples.

This clone was seen many times. The rearrangement links TRBV2 to TRBJ2-3; weak D call: TRBD1 (6 bases). The CDR3 has 13 amino acids. CDR1 and CDR2 (germline): SNHLY, FYNNEI. Trimming took 6 bases from V and 3 from J, leaving 10 bases between them. CDR3 amino acids: CASRQGGTDTQYF. The CDR3 DNA is TGTGCCAGCAGACAGGGCGGTACAGATACGCAGTATTTT. The full variable domain, in which reference TRBV2 and TRBJ2-3 provide the parts outside the CDR3, is EPEVTQTPSHQVTQMGQEVILRCVPISNHLYFYWYRQILGQKVEFLVSFYNNEISEKSEIFDDQFSVERPDGSNFTLKIRSTKLEDSAMYFCASRQGGTDTQYFGPGTRLTVL.

This chain links TRBV11-2 with TRBJ2-3, with 8 bases fitting TRBD2. CDR1 is SGHAT and CDR2 is FQNNGV in the germline V gene. The CDR3 is 18 residues long. The ends lost 7 bases at V and 2 bases at J; junction bases unmatched: 17. This CDR3 is CASIPGLTLAVYTDTQYF. CDR3 DNA sequence: TGTGCCAGCATCCCCGGCTTGACACTAGCGGTATACACAGATACGCAGTATTTT.

With respect to this clone: In the same sample, other DNA sequences code for this CDR3. The chain joins TRBV5-8 to TRBJ2-5; no clear D. The CDR3 covers 14 residues. The ends were cut back, 4 bases at V and 5 bases at J, with 15 bases in the middle. Looked up from germline, CDR1 is SGHTS and CDR2 is YDEGEE. The DNA of the CDR3 is TGTGCCAGCAGCCTGGCCAGGATTTGGGAGACCCAGTACTTC. It yields the protein CASSLARIWETQYF.

This clone showed up just a few times. Its ends do not fully match the called genes, so a read error is possible. V usage is TRBV6-1 and J usage is TRBJ2-1, with D possibly TRBD2 on 5 matching bases. The CDR3 sequence is 14 residues long. Germline V CDR1 and CDR2: MNHNS, SASEGT. As DNA, the CDR3 is TGTGCCAGCTTGGCGGGTCTCCCCTACAATGAGAAGTTCTTC. Translation: CASLAGLPYNEKFF.

This clone was counted ten times or more. This sequence joins TRBV7-2 and TRBJ1-1, with TRBD1 matching 9 bases. CDR1 SGHTA and CDR2 FQGNSA come from the germline V gene. After removal of 3 bases from V and 4 bases from J, the junction contained 3 bases not matched to a gene. This CDR3 has 14 residues. The CDR3 sequence is CASSFYRGLTEAFF. In DNA form, the CDR3 reads TGTGCCAGCAGCTTCTACAGGGGGCTCACTGAAGCTTTCTTT.

This chain connects TRBV20-1 to TRBJ2-1; 12 bases agree with TRBD2. The CDR3 covers 16 residues. V was clipped by 0 bases and J by 9 bases; unmatched bases: 9. Germline assignment: CDR1 DFQATT and CDR2 SNEGSKA (reference sequence). CDR3: CSARDALAGGYGEQFF. Here the CDR3 DNA reads TGCAGTGCTAGAGATGCGCTAGCGGGAGGGTATGGTGAGCAGTTCTTC.

This clone was seen only a few times. The chain links TRBV6-5 to TRBJ2-3; 8 positions match TRBD2. The CDR3 extends over 18 amino acids. The junction had 16 bases not matched to a gene; V was cut back by 0 bases and J by 8 bases. In germline, CDR1 is MNHEY, CDR2 SVGAGI. CDR3 DNA: TGTGCCAGCAGTTACTCGGAGCGGGGAACGGGAGGGCCCGGTACGCAGTATTTT. It specifies CASSYSERGTGGPGTQYF.

This clone was picked up many times. The V gene is TRBV24-1, the J gene TRBJ1-2, with 8 bases matching TRBD1. CDR1 is KGHDR and CDR2 is SFDVKD in the germline V gene. The CDR3 is made up of 13 amino acids. V lost 3 bases to trimming and J lost 7 bases; unmatched junction nucleotides: 3. In nucleotides, the CDR3 is TGTGCCACCAGTGATCCAGGGGGCAGTGGCTACACCTTC. Protein product: CATSDPGGSGYTF.

In this sample, this clone turned up a few times. The rearrangement links TRBV28 to TRBJ2-1, with D hard to call. Germline V gene lookup returns CDR1 MDHEN and CDR2 SYDVKM. V lost 3 bases, J lost 9 bases, and 9 bases lay in between. This CDR3 comprises 12 residues. The CDR3, as DNA: TGTGCCAGCAGTTTTCCCCCTGGTGAGCAGTTCTTC. Protein product: CASSFPPGEQFF. Full variable domain (remainder filled in from reference TRBV28 and TRBJ2-1): DVKVTQSSRYLVKRTGEKVFLECVQDMDHENMFWYRQDPGLGLRLIYFSYDVKMKEKGDIPEGYSVSREKKERFSLILESASTNQTSMYLCASSFPPGEQFFGPGTRLTVL.

The chain combines TRBV5-1 with TRBJ2-3; the match to TRBD1 covers 8 bases. Germline V gene sequence: CDR1 SGHRS, CDR2 YFSETQ. The CDR3 is 18 amino acids. V shed 4 bases and J 0 bases; nucleotides not matched to a gene: 13. The CDR3, as DNA: TGCGCCAGCAGCATAGGACAGGGAAATCCTCCTAGCACAGATACGCAGTATTTT. Protein: CASSIGQGNPPSTDTQYF.

This clone was counted many times. The J gene is TRBJ2-2, the V gene TRBV2, with a tentative D call TRBD1 (6 bases). Deletions cut 2 bases from V and 5 bases from J, with 12 bases between. The length of the CDR3 is 15 residues. The germline CDR1 and CDR2 sequences are SNHLY and FYNNEI. DNA for the CDR3: TGTGCCAGCAGTGAATCTCGAGGGGGAACCGGGGAGCTGTTTTTT. This translates into CASSESRGGTGELFF.

By share, this clone ranks as medium-sized. Written as DNA, the CDR3 is TGTGCCAGCAGTGGCACAGGGGGCCCGGGAGATACGCAGTATTTT. Its translation is CASSGTGGPGDTQYF. The chain recombines TRBV6-1 with TRBJ2-3; TRBD1 aligns across 9 bases. CDR1 MNHNS and CDR2 SASEGT come from the germline V gene. Unmatched junction bases numbered 7, after V lost 4 bases and J lost 5 bases. The CDR3 loop spans 15 amino acids.

This clone was seen ten or more times. This chain uses TRBV3-1 with TRBJ2-5, with D possibly TRBD1 on 5 matching bases. Germline V gives CDR1 LGHDT, CDR2 YNNKEL (reference sequence). CDR3 length: 14 amino acids. Trimming took off 0 bases at V and 0 bases at J, with 5 bases between the two ends. The CDR3 nucleotides read TGTGCCAGCAGCCAAGACAGGGACCAAGAGACCCAGTACTTC. Protein product: CASSQDRDQETQYF.

This clone was detected ten times or more. The chain employs TRBV28 and TRBJ2-3; 14 bases fit TRBD2. Germline V gives CDR1 MDHEN, CDR2 SYDVKM. V gave up 3 bases and J gave up 1 base; unmatched junction bases: 3. The CDR3 has 17 residues. In DNA, the CDR3 is TGTGCCAGCAGTTTCCCGGGACTAGCGGGAGGCACAGATACGCAGTATTTT. It is translated as CASSFPGLAGGTDTQYF.

Ten or more counts support this clone. CDR3: CASSTPGRVREKLFF. CDR3 DNA sequence: TGTGCCAGCAGTACCCCGGGCAGGGTGCGCGAAAAACTGTTTTTT. This chain links TRBV28 with TRBJ1-4; TRBD1 is a possible D gene (5 bases). The length of the CDR3 is 15 residues. V was cut by 5 bases and J by 8 bases, with 18 bases left in between. Germline V gives CDR1 MDHEN, CDR2 SYDVKM.

This clone came up many times. This chain uses TRBV6-1 with TRBJ2-1; no clear D gene. The V gene lost 10 bases and the J gene lost 0 bases, with 7 bases spanning the gap. Germline V CDR1 and CDR2: MNHNS, SASEGT. This CDR3 is built from 12 residues. The CDR3: CAIRSSYNEQFF. In DNA form, the CDR3 reads TGTGCCATCCGGAGCTCCTACAATGAGCAGTTCTTC.

This clone came up many times. The chain is built from TRBV10-1 and TRBJ2-3; 7 bases are shared with TRBD2. Germline V lookup: CDR1 WNHNN, CDR2 SYGVQD (reference sequence). V shed 2 bases and J 0 bases; nucleotides not matched to a gene: 17. The CDR3 totals 20 residues. The CDR3: CASSEMVEAGRRISTDTQYF. The CDR3, as DNA: TGCGCCAGCAGTGAGATGGTGGAGGCCGGGAGGAGAATTAGCACAGATACGCAGTATTTT.

The table lists this clone with a few counts. A read error may be the cause here, since a much bigger clone is one base away. V gene TRBV20-1 combines with J gene TRBJ1-1, with D maybe TRBD1 (5 bases). The CDR3 runs 12 residues. Germline CDR1 reads DFQATT; CDR2 reads SNEGSKA (reference sequence). The DNA for the CDR3 is TGCAGGGGAGTTCGACAGAACACTGAAGCTCTCTTT. Translating it yields CRGVRQNTEALF.

Notes on this clone: The junction departs from the called germline gene at one end, perhaps through a read error. The CDR3 sequence is CASSLERFGGEASF. CDR3 DNA sequence: TGTGCCAGCAGCTTGGAACGTTTTGGAGGAGAAGCTTCCTTT. The chain recombines TRBV5-4 with TRBJ1-1; D unresolved. Germline-derived CDR1 and CDR2 are SGHNT and YYREEE (reference sequence). The CDR3 is 14 residues long.

The sample holds many counts of this clone. The V call is TRBV12-3 or TRBV12-4, the J call TRBJ2-2; D gene ambiguous. There are 16 residues in the CDR3. Trimming stripped 4 bases from V and 6 bases from J, with 18 bases between. CDR3 sequence: CASSSGLAGAPGELFF. The CDR3, as DNA: TGTGCCAGCAGTTCAGGCTTAGCCGGAGCCCCCGGGGAGCTGTTTTTT.

The gene calls are TRBV6-2 or TRBV6-3 and TRBJ1-2; D is uncertain. The CDR3 is 15 residues long. Germline assignment: CDR1 MNHEY and CDR2 SVGEGT. V was trimmed by 4 bases and J by 6 bases, leaving 18 bases between them. The CDR3 loop reads CASSSQGTPLDGYTF. As DNA, the CDR3 is TGTGCCAGCAGTTCGCAAGGAACACCCCTTGATGGCTACACCTTC.

Many counts were recorded for this clone. The chain links TRBV6-2 or TRBV6-3 to TRBJ1-1; 10 bases are shared with TRBD1. Germline V lookup: CDR1 MNHEY, CDR2 SVGEGT. J was trimmed by 3 bases and V by 0 bases; bases with no gene match: 13. The length of the CDR3 is 19 residues. The CDR3 nucleotides read TGTGCCAGCAGTTACTCGAGGGACAGGGGAATTTACGGGGACACTGAAGCTTTCTTT. This encodes CASSYSRDRGIYGDTEAFF.

Worth noting for this clone: A junction boundary mismatches the germline segment, possibly from a read error. The chain uses TRBV7-9 and TRBJ2-7; D might be TRBD2 (6 bases). Germline values: CDR1 SEHNR, CDR2 FQNEAQ (reference sequence). There are 14 residues in the CDR3. CDR3 residues: CASSLGGSGEEQYF. As DNA, the CDR3 is TGTGCCAGCAGTTTAGGAGGTAGCGGAGAAGAGCAGTACTTC.

The CDR3 region has the DNA TGTGCCAGCAGCCCCCAAGCGGGGAGTGCCGGGGAGCTGTTTTTT. Its translation is CASSPQAGSAGELFF. The J gene is TRBJ2-2, the V gene TRBV7-3; TRBD2 matches at 7 bases. The CDR3 length is 15 residues. Germline V lookup: CDR1 SGHTA, CDR2 FQGTGA. After removal of 5 bases from V and 6 bases from J, the junction contained 9 bases not matched to a gene.

This clone was counted at least ten times. The V call is TRBV30, the J call TRBJ1-1; D gene ambiguous. The V end lost 1 base, the J end lost 11 bases, and 17 bases lay between the germline ends. Germline CDR1 and CDR2: GTSNPN and SVGIG (reference sequence). CDR3 length equals 13 residues. CDR3 in DNA: TGTGCCTGGAGTGCCACAGCGAGGGCTGTGGCTTTCTTT. Translated, it gives CAWSATARAVAFF. Combining the CDR3 with reference TRBV30 and TRBJ1-1 gives the whole variable domain SQTIHQWPATLVQPVGSPLSLECTVEGTSNPNLYWYRQAAGRGLQLLFYSVGIGQISSEVPQNLSASRPQDRQFILSSKKLLLSDSGFYLCAWSATARAVAFFGQGTRLTVV.

This clone was recorded at least ten times. V usage is TRBV10-1 and J usage is TRBJ2-2, with D perhaps matching TRBD1 (6 bases). Germline V gives CDR1 WNHNN, CDR2 SYGVQD (reference sequence). The V end was cut by 3 bases, the J end by 6 bases, with 14 bases between. This CDR3 is built from 15 residues. CDR3 protein: CASSDMGTSSGELFF. The CDR3 nucleotides read TGCGCCAGCAGTGATATGGGGACAAGCTCCGGGGAGCTGTTTTTT.

The chain links TRBV11-3 to TRBJ2-7; D is possibly TRBD1 or TRBD2 (7 bases each). Germline V gives CDR1 SGHNT, CDR2 YENEEA. CDR3 size: 12 residues. Trimming stripped 11 bases from V and 7 bases from J, with 18 bases between. In DNA form, the CDR3 reads TGTGCCTCTAGACAGGGACTACGGGAGCAGTACTTC. It specifies CASRQGLREQYF. The complete variable domain, with remaining parts taken from reference TRBV11-3 and TRBJ2-7, reads EAGVVQSPRYKIIEKKQPVAFWCNPISGHNTLYWYLQNLGQGPELLIRYENEEAVDDSQLPKDRFSAERLKGVDSTLKIQPAELGDSAVYLCASRQGLREQYFGPGTRLTVT.

Only a few counts were recorded for this clone. A much larger clonotype is one base distant, so this may be a read error. This chain uses TRBV9 with TRBJ1-4; 7 bases align to TRBD1. From germline, CDR1 is SGDLS and CDR2 YYNGEE. Germline trimming cut 1 base from V and 16 bases from J; bases unmatched to any gene: 7. The CDR3 sequence is 12 residues long. As DNA, the CDR3 is TGTGCCAGCAGCGTAACCGGACAGGCTCGGTTTTTT. This codes for CASSVTGQARFF.

In this sample, this clone turned up many times. CDR3 coding DNA: TGTGCCAGCAGCCATAACGGGAAAAGGAATGAGCAGTTCTTC. It translates to CASSHNGKRNEQFF. The chain recombines TRBV3-1 with TRBJ2-1, with a tentative D call TRBD2 (5 bases). CDR1 is LGHDT, CDR2 YNNKEL, per germline (reference sequence). The V and J ends lost 3 bases and 7 bases respectively, with 13 bases between them. This CDR3 region has 14 residues.

At least ten counts were recorded for this clone. This chain connects TRBV18 to TRBJ2-3, with a tentative D call TRBD2 (5 bases). V lost 6 bases and J lost 4, with 11 bases in between. Germline V CDR1 and CDR2: KGHSH, LQKENI. The CDR3 runs 13 residues. CDR3 coding DNA: TGTGCCAGCTCCCCGGGGATGGCAGATACGCAGTATTTT. It specifies CASSPGMADTQYF. Variable domain in full (rest from reference TRBV18 and TRBJ2-3): NAGVMQNPRHLVRRRGQEARLRCSPMKGHSHVYWYRQLPEEGLKFMVYLQKENIIDESGMPKERFSAEFPKEGPSILRIQQVVRGDSAAYFCASSPGMADTQYFGPGTRLTVL.